The following is a T cell receptor beta chain sequence with its context. Its specificity is not known. The unique tags termed UMIs, each holding a 6-nucleotide sample barcode, were added by means of template switching. TCRdb reanalyzed the 5' RACE reads and collapses them to one entry per CDR3 protein, without DNA. The specimen's table records 300,000 to 350,000 distinct CDR3 sequences. Germline lookup yields CDR1 SGHVS and CDR2 FNYEAQ. The CDR3 runs to 17 residues. This entry is derived from a study of monozygotic twins with inflammatory bowel disease. Study results and limitations: T cell subtypes were not distinguishable in this analysis.

V usage is TRBV7-6 and J usage is TRBJ2-3; the D call from TCRdb, TRBD1, cannot be confirmed without DNA. The TCR was taken from a human donor with ulcerative colitis or Crohn's disease, or a healthy co-twin of an affected twin (not recorded which). The sequencing sample was made of blood. The CDR3 loop reads CASSLDWRGGSTDTRYF. Filled out from reference TRBV7-6 and TRBJ2-3, the complete variable domain reads GAGVSQSPRYKVTKRGQDVALRCDPISGHVSLYWYRQALGQGPEFLTYFNYEAQQDKSGLPNDRFSAERPEGSISTLTIQRTEQRDSAMYRCASSLDWRGGSTDTRYFGPGTRLTVL.